This note documents a single T cell receptor (beta chain) sequence. Its antigen remains unknown. Sequenced by immunoSEQ multiplex PCR; TCRdb stores in-frame clones only, minus some. The table has tens of thousands of clones, approximately 69% seen once. The CDR3 sequence is 15 residues long. The V gene lost 1 base and the J gene lost 5 bases, with 14 bases spanning the gap. CDR1 SGHVS and CDR2 FQNEAQ come from the germline V gene. The sample originates from a study of vaccination effects on CD4 cells after COVID-19. Study outcomes and limitations: Convalescent patients numbered few in the study; early post-infection timepoints were missing entirely.

Antigen-specific CD4+ T cells were first expanded with viral peptide pools by the ViraFEST assay and only then sequenced. Once cultured for approximately eleven days, the cells underwent separation to obtain CD4+ T cells. PCR-confirmed SARS-CoV-2 infection occurred in the person between March and December 2020. IL-2 at 9 to 10 IU/ml and peptides at approximately 9.5 ug/ml were added to cultured PBMC, two million per well. The chain uses TRBV7-8 and TRBJ1-2; D gene ambiguous. The TCR originated in a human donor who had a prior SARS-CoV-2 infection. Material: CD4+ T cells from PBMCs cultured with SARS-CoV-2 spike peptides, obtained before COVID-19 vaccination. For the CDR3, the DNA is TGTGCCAGCAGCTTAGTTCTCCGGGGAGGTTATGGCTACACCTTC. Translated: CASSLVLRGGYGYTF.